This T cell receptor (beta chain) was sequenced during a study of cytomegalovirus exposure and HLA in healthy donors. Some clones are missing from TCRdb's copy, which holds only in-frame ones; the method was immunoSEQ multiplex PCR. The sample yields roughly 52,000 clones, roughly 93% seen once. The donors were members of the validation cohort comprising some 130 subjects, separate from the approximately 670-subject first cohort. Overall study findings and caveats: The study designated roughly 150 TCR beta chains cytomegalovirus-associated. The classifier, whose performance was assessed in both the original and validation cohorts, reportedly diagnosed cytomegalovirus status with high specificity and sensitivity.

The CDR3 extends over 13 amino acids. The germline gives CDR1 SGHAT, CDR2 FQDESV (reference sequence). Between the trimmed V and J ends, which lost 0 bases and 10 bases, there was a span of 10 bases. About this clone itself: The target antigen is unknown.

Sequencing was done on a sample of PBMCs. The rearrangement links TRBV11-1 to TRBJ2-1; a weak D match, TRBD2 (5 bases). This sequence was found in a woman between 18 and 29 years old in good health and CMV-seropositive. The CDR3 sequence: CASSLAGIKEQFF. The CDR3 region has the DNA TGTGCCAGCAGCTTAGCCGGGATTAAAGAGCAGTTCTTC. The complete variable domain, with remaining parts taken from reference TRBV11-1 and TRBJ2-1, reads EAEVAQSPRYKITEKSQAVAFWCDPISGHATLYWYRQILGQGPELLVQFQDESVVDDSQLPKDRFSAERLKGVDSTLKIQPAELGDSAMYLCASSLAGIKEQFFGPGTRLTVL.